This is a list of T cell receptor beta chains from one sample in a study of blood T cells in healthy people across ages. From the 5' RACE reads, TCRdb called clonotypes with MiXCR, one entry per CDR3 protein. The table includes some 1,800,000 distinct CDR3 sequences, about 39% detected once. The specimen sequenced was blood. These receptors came from a human donor in good health. CDR3s include the opening cysteine and the closing phenylalanine or tryptophan. D genes are given only for firm matches. A clone size is listed for some rows: how often the clone was seen (once, few, many), or a class if it is expanded.

clone size,CDR3 length,J gene,D gene,V gene,CDR3 DNA,CDR3 protein
.,17,TRBJ2-1,TRBD2,TRBV3-1,TGTGCCAGCAGCCAAGAGGGACTAGCGGGGGCCTACAATGAGCAGTTCTTC,CASSQEGLAGAYNEQFF
few,15,TRBJ2-7,.,TRBV6-2/TRBV6-3,TGTGCCAGCAGTTACCACGACAGGTTCATCTACGAGCAGTACTTC,CASSYHDRFIYEQYF
.,12,TRBJ2-7,.,TRBV12-3/TRBV12-4,TGTGCCAGCAGTTCTATGTCCTACGAGCAGTACTTC,CASSSMSYEQYF
few,15,TRBJ2-1,.,TRBV6-6,TGTGCCAGCAGTCCTCTCGGGACCCCTAACAATGAGCAGTTCTTC,CASSPLGTPNNEQFF
.,15,TRBJ1-2,.,TRBV4-1,TGCGCCAGCAGTCAAGTGGGGGGGTCTAACTATGGCTACACCTTC,CASSQVGGSNYGYTF
.,14,TRBJ2-7,.,TRBV11-3,TGTACCAGCAGCCAGGGAGGAGACACCTACGAGCAGTACTTC,CTSSQGGDTYEQYF
.,12,TRBJ1-4,.,TRBV4-2,TGTGCCAGCAGCCAAGCCCGTGAAAAACTGTTTTTT,CASSQAREKLFF
.,13,TRBJ1-2,.,TRBV2,TGTGCCAGCATCGAGGACAGATCCTATGGCTACACCTTC,CASIEDRSYGYTF
many,17,TRBJ2-6,.,TRBV7-9,TGTGCCAGCAGCTGGGGACTCGATAAGACTGGGGCCAACGTCCTGACTTTC,CASSWGLDKTGANVLTF
.,11,TRBJ2-4,.,TRBV24-1,TGTGCCACCAGTGATTTCATAAAGCAGTACTTC,CATSDFIKQYF
.,18,TRBJ1-5,.,TRBV4-1,TGCGCCAGCAGCCAAGAGGCAGGGACGGATTATAGCAATCAGCCCCAGCATTTT,CASSQEAGTDYSNQPQHF
many,14,TRBJ2-1,TRBD1,TRBV12-3/TRBV12-4,TGTGCCAGCAGACTCGGGACAGGGGGTAGGGAGCAGTTCTTC,CASRLGTGGREQFF
few,17,TRBJ2-5,.,TRBV4-3,TGCGCCAGCAGCCAAGGGGACGGGGGAGCGTACCAAGAGACCCAGTACTTC,CASSQGDGGAYQETQYF
.,16,TRBJ1-3,TRBD1,TRBV10-3,TGTGCCATCAGGGCCGGGACAGGGGGCACTGGAAACACCATATATTTT,CAIRAGTGGTGNTIYF
few,16,TRBJ2-5,TRBD2,TRBV7-2,TGTGCCAGCAGCTTACTTACGGGGGGGCCGGGAGAGACCCAGTACTTC,CASSLLTGGPGETQYF
few,15,TRBJ1-2,TRBD1,TRBV5-1,TGCGCCAGCAGCTGGGGAGGACAGGCCCCGGGAGGCTACACCTTC,CASSWGGQAPGGYTF
few,12,TRBJ1-2,.,TRBV12-3/TRBV12-4,TGTGCCAGCAGTTTAAGGGAGTTCGGCTACACCTTC,CASSLREFGYTF
.,14,TRBJ1-2,TRBD1,TRBV29-1,TGCAGCGTGACCGGGACAGATTCCCTCTATGGCTACACCTTC,CSVTGTDSLYGYTF
.,16,TRBJ1-2,TRBD1,TRBV4-2,TGTGCCAGCAGCCAAGATTCGGCAGGGGGCAGCTATGGCTACACCTTC,CASSQDSAGGSYGYTF
.,14,TRBJ2-5,.,TRBV5-1,TGCGCCAGCAGCTCCCGGGACGGTCCGGGGACCCAGTACTTC,CASSSRDGPGTQYF
once,14,TRBJ1-1,.,TRBV12-3/TRBV12-4,TGTGCCAGCAGTTCGAAAGGGAAGCACACTGAAGCTTTCTTT,CASSSKGKHTEAFF
few,17,TRBJ2-3,.,TRBV4-2,TGTGCCAGCAGCCAAGAATCCCCGGGGGATGTCACAGATACGCAGTATTTT,CASSQESPGDVTDTQYF
few,17,TRBJ2-1,.,TRBV6-2/TRBV6-3,TGTGCCAGCAGTTACCCGAGACTCGGAGAGAGGTACAATGAGCAGTTCTTC,CASSYPRLGERYNEQFF
.,14,TRBJ1-1,TRBD1,TRBV6-6,TGTGCCAGCGTCCCCCCAGGGGGGAATCGTGGAGCTTTCTTT,CASVPPGGNRGAFF
.,9,TRBJ1-2,.,TRBV27,TGTGCCCCGGGGAGCCGCTACACCTTC,CAPGSRYTF
.,12,TRBJ2-5,.,TRBV29-1,TGCAGCGTAAATCAAGGGGAAGAGGCCCAGTACTTC,CSVNQGEEAQYF
many,13,TRBJ2-5,TRBD2,TRBV29-1,TGCAGCGTTGGAGTTAGCGGGGAGGAGACCCAGTACTTC,CSVGVSGEETQYF
few,18,TRBJ2-1,.,TRBV7-2,TGTGCCAGCAGCTTAGCATCCTACCAGGGGAAGTCAGTCGATGAGCAGTTCTTC,CASSLASYQGKSVDEQFF
few,15,TRBJ2-5,.,TRBV12-3/TRBV12-4,TGTGCCAGCAGTTTAGGGCCGGGACGGGAAGAGACCCAGTACTTC,CASSLGPGREETQYF
few,14,TRBJ2-1,.,TRBV7-2,TGTGCCAGCAGCTTGTATGACGGGTACAATGAGCAGTTCTTC,CASSLYDGYNEQFF
.,24,TRBJ2-3,.,TRBV7-6,TGTGCCAGCAGGATCCCTGCAAACTCCAAATTATTGACAGGACACCCTCTTAAAACAGATACGCAGTATTTT,CASRIPANSKLLTGHPLKTDTQYF
.,17,TRBJ2-4,TRBD2,TRBV7-2,TGTGCCAGCAGCTTGGGACTAGCGCGCTCGCGTGAGGTGGACCAGTACTTC,CASSLGLARSREVDQYF
.,14,TRBJ2-5,.,TRBV12-3/TRBV12-4,TGTGCCAGCAGTCTGATAGGACAGCCAGAGACCCAGTACTTC,CASSLIGQPETQYF
.,16,TRBJ1-2,.,TRBV12-3/TRBV12-4,TGTGCCAGCAGTTTAGTCCTTTCCGGGGGGGCCTATGGCTACACCTTC,CASSLVLSGGAYGYTF
few,13,TRBJ2-1,TRBD1,TRBV15,TGTGCCACCAGCGGGACAGGGTACAATGAGCAGTTCTTC,CATSGTGYNEQFF
.,16,TRBJ1-1,TRBD1,TRBV5-1,TGCGCCAGCAGCGTAGGGACAGCGGATACGGACACTGAAGCTTTCTTT,CASSVGTADTDTEAFF